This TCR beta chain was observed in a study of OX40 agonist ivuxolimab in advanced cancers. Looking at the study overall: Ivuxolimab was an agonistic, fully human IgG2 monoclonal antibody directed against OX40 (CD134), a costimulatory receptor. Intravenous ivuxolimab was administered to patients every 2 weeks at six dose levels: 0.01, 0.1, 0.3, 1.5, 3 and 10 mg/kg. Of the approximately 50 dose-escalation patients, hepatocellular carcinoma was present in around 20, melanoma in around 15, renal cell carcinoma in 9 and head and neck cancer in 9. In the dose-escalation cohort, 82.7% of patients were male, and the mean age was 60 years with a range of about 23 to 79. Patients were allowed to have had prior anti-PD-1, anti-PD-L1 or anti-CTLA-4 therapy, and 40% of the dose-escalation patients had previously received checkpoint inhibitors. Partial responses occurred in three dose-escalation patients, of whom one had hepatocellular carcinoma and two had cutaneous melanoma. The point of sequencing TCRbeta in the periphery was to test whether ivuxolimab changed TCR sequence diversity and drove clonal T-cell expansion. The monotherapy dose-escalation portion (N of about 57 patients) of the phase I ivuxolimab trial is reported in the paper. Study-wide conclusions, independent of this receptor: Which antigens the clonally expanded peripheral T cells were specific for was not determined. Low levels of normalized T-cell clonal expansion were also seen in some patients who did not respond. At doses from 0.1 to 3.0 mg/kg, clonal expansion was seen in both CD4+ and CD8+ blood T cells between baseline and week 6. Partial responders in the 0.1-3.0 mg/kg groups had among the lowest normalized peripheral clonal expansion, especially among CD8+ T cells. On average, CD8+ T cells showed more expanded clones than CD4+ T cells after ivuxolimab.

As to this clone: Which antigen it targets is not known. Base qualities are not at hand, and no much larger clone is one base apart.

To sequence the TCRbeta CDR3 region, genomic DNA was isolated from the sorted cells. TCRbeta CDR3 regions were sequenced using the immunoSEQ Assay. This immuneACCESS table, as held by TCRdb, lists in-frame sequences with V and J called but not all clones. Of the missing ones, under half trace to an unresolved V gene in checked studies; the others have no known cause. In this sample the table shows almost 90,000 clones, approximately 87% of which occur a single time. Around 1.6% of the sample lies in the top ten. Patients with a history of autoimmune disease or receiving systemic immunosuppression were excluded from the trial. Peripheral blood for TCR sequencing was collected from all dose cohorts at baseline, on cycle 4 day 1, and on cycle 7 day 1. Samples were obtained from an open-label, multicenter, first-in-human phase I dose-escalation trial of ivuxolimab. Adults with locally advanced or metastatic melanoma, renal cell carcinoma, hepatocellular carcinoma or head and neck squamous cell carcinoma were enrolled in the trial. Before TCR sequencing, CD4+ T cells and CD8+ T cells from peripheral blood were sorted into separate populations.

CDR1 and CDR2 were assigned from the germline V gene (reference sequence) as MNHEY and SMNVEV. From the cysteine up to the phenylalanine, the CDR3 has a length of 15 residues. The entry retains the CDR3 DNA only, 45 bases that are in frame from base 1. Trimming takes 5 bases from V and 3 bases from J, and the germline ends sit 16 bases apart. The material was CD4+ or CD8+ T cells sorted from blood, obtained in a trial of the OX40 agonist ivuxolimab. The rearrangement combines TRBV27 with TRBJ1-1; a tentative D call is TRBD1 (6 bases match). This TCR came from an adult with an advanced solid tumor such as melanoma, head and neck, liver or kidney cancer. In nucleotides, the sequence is TGTGCCAGCAGTCTTACAGGGTGGCCAGACACTGAAGCTTTCTTT. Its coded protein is CASSLTGWPDTEAFF.